The next 25 T cell receptor beta chains were all read from a single sample in a study of regulatory T cells in long-lasting Graves disease. As to time point: persistent/refractory GD, antithyroid drugs over 5 years with positive TRAb. From PBMCs, RNA was extracted and then used to make the TCR library. Investigators prepared the TCR beta libraries by applying iRepertoire HTBI primers and Arm-PCR of CDR3 regions. TCRdb ran MiXCR on the multiplex PCR reads and lists one entry per CDR3 protein. Of roughly 490,000 distinct CDR3 sequences detected, about 20% appear once; the ten largest clones hold over 10%. The source material was peripheral blood mononuclear cells (PBMCs), sampled when the disease was refractory, from a patient treated with antithyroid drugs. The source of these receptors is a female donor with Graves disease.

This chain joins TRBV10-1 and TRBJ2-2; tentative D call: TRBD2 (5 bases). V gave up 9 bases and J gave up 5 bases, with 16 bases separating them. The CDR3 consists of 14 residues. Germline V lookup: CDR1 WNHNN, CDR2 SYGVQD (reference sequence). CDR3 sequence (DNA): TGCGCCAGGGGAATCACATCGGGGACCGGGGAGCTGTTTTTT. Protein sequence: CARGITSGTGELFF.

This clonotype occurred many times. This sequence joins TRBV2 and TRBJ1-2; D unresolved. V was trimmed by 1 base and J by 6 bases, leaving 6 bases between them. The germline V gene encodes CDR1 SNHLY and CDR2 FYNNEI. This CDR3 is 12 amino acids long. The CDR3 protein is CASSEERDGYTF. Written as DNA, the CDR3 is TGTGCCAGCAGTGAAGAGCGGGATGGCTACACCTTC.

This clonotype came up many times. The CDR3, as DNA: TGTGCCAGCAGTGGCGGGGCGAATAATTCACCCCTCCACTTT. Protein product: CASSGGANNSPLHF. This chain connects TRBV28 to TRBJ1-6; D perhaps matches TRBD1 (5 bases). Germline lookup yields CDR1 MDHEN and CDR2 SYDVKM. There are 14 residues in the CDR3. V was clipped by 5 bases and J by 5 bases, with 10 bases between them.

This clonotype appeared many times. This sequence joins TRBV11-2 and TRBJ2-7, with D unclear. CDR1 SGHAT and CDR2 FQNNGV come from the germline V gene. The V end lost 3 bases, the J end lost 7 bases, and 16 bases lay between the germline ends. The CDR3 loop spans 14 amino acids. The DNA for the CDR3 is TGTGCCAGCAGCTTTGAGGCAGGCCCTTGGGAGCAGTACTTC. Encoded protein: CASSFEAGPWEQYF.

This clonotype came up a few times. CDR3 DNA sequence: TGCAGTGCTAGAGCCTACAGGGTTCGGGGCTACACCTTC. Amino acids: CSARAYRVRGYTF. The chain employs TRBV20-1 and TRBJ1-2; D is possibly TRBD1 (6 bases). CDR3 size: 13 residues. Trimming removed 1 base from V and 8 bases from J, with 14 bases in between. CDR1 DFQATT and CDR2 SNEGSKA come from the germline V gene (reference sequence).

This clonotype was counted many times. The V call is TRBV6-2 or TRBV6-3, the J call TRBJ2-5, with D tentatively TRBD2 (6 bases). There are 15 residues in the CDR3. V gave up 0 bases and J gave up 1 base, with 9 bases separating them. Per the germline V gene, CDR1 is MNHEY and CDR2 is SVGEGT. CDR3 coding DNA: TGTGCCAGCAGTTACTCGAGGCGGGGCCAAGAGACCCAGTACTTC. This codes for CASSYSRRGQETQYF.

The chain combines TRBV19 with TRBJ2-2; D uncertain. The CDR3 totals 14 residues. Germline V gene data show CDR1 as LNHDA and CDR2 as SQIVND (reference sequence). Trimming cost V 7 bases and J 4 bases, with 13 bases left between them. The CDR3 nucleotides are TGTGCCAGTATGGGCTTCTCGTCCACCGGGGAGCTGTTTTTT. Residues: CASMGFSSTGELFF.

At least ten counts were recorded for this clonotype. The gene calls are TRBV5-6 and TRBJ2-5, with D maybe TRBD1 (6 bases). V lost 3 bases and J 5 bases, leaving 8 bases between the germline ends. The germline V gene encodes CDR1 SGHDT and CDR2 YYEEEE. This CDR3 spans 12 amino acids. CDR3 sequence: CASSWGRETQYF. CDR3 DNA: TGTGCCAGCAGCTGGGGGCGGGAGACCCAGTACTTC.

The V gene is TRBV6-1, the J gene TRBJ1-5; no reliable D call. The V end lost 5 bases, the J end lost 1 base, and 15 bases lay between the germline ends. Germline assignment: CDR1 MNHNS and CDR2 SASEGT. The length of the CDR3 is 16 residues. CDR3 sequence: CASSPSGFGSNQPQHF. In DNA form, the CDR3 reads TGTGCCAGCAGTCCCAGCGGATTTGGCAGCAATCAGCCCCAGCATTTT.

This clonotype has just a few counts. The genes are TRBV25-1 and TRBJ1-1; possibly TRBD1 for D (6 bases). Germline-derived CDR1 and CDR2 are MGHDK and SYGVNS. This CDR3 has 15 amino acids. Deletions cut 1 base from V and 1 base from J, with 10 bases between. The CDR3 DNA reads as TGTGCCAGCAGTGAATCCCCGACAGGGAACACTGAAGCTTTCTTT. It codes for CASSESPTGNTEAFF.

There are a few counts of this clonotype. The V gene is TRBV10-3, the J gene TRBJ1-1, with D possibly TRBD1 on 6 matching bases. The CDR3 runs to 13 residues. Between the trimmed V and J ends, which lost 8 bases and 5 bases, there was a span of 15 bases. CDR1 is ENHRY, CDR2 SYGVKD, per germline. CDR3 nucleotides: TGTGCCATCGGAGGGCAGGGGAGGACTGAAGCTTTCTTT. Residues: CAIGGQGRTEAFF.

Concerning this clonotype itself: A much larger clonotype is one base distant, so this may be a read error. The chain has TRBV6-2 or TRBV6-3 and TRBJ2-5; D ambiguous. V lost 5 bases, J lost 2 bases, and 15 bases lay in between. The germline V gene encodes CDR1 MNHEY and CDR2 SVGEGT. CDR3 length: 15 residues. CDR3 nucleotides: TGTGCCAGCAGTCTAACTTTCGACCGGCAAGAGACCCAGTACTTC. Residues: CASSLTFDRQETQYF.

The chain uses TRBV4-1 and TRBJ2-7; D not resolved. The CDR3 runs to 12 residues. Trimming shortened V by 1 base and J by 10 bases, and 11 bases separated the two germline ends. Germline assignment: CDR1 MGHRA and CDR2 YSYEKL. Here the CDR3 reads CASSQVGTTQYF. The CDR3 coding sequence is TGCGCCAGCAGCCAAGTCGGTACCACACAGTACTTC.

This clonotype was detected many times. V usage is TRBV7-2 and J usage is TRBJ1-2; D remains ambiguous. The CDR3 spans 16 residues. Germline V gene lookup returns CDR1 SGHTA and CDR2 FQGNSA. Trimming removed 5 bases from V and 0 bases from J, with 16 bases in between. The CDR3 loop reads CASSHTPGSTNYGYTF. In DNA form, the CDR3 reads TGTGCCAGCAGCCATACCCCCGGGTCTACTAACTATGGCTACACCTTC.

The chain recombines TRBV9 with TRBJ2-2, with D maybe TRBD2 (6 bases). V was trimmed by 2 bases and J by 5 bases, leaving 13 bases between them. The CDR3 has 15 residues. Germline CDR1 SGDLS, CDR2 YYNGEE. Written as DNA, the CDR3 is TGTGCCAGCAGCGTCGACCAGGGAGGAACCGGGGAGCTGTTTTTT. Its protein is CASSVDQGGTGELFF.

Remarks on this clonotype: Being one base from a much bigger clone, this may be a read error. The chain links TRBV11-2 to TRBJ2-7; no clear D gene. The CDR3 length is 15 residues. Germline loops: CDR1 SGHAT, CDR2 FQNNGV. CDR3 region: CASSLARQISCEQYF. The CDR3 nucleotides are TGTGCCAGCAGCTTAGCCCGCCAGATCTCCTGCGAGCAGTACTTC.

This clonotype was seen more than once but under ten times. The V gene is TRBV19, the J gene TRBJ1-3; unclear D gene. This CDR3 region has 14 residues. V was shortened by 7 bases and J by 2 bases, with 12 bases between the two germline ends. The germline V gene has CDR1 LNHDA and CDR2 SQIVND (reference sequence). As DNA, the CDR3 is TGTGCCAGTAACCCCCGCCGGGCTGGAAACACCATATATTTT. Translating it yields CASNPRRAGNTIYF.

This clonotype has ten or more counts. The chain joins TRBV12-5 to TRBJ2-5; 7 bases line up with TRBD1. CDR1 and CDR2 from the germline V gene are LGHNT and FRNRAP. J lost 4 bases, V lost 0 bases, and 5 bases had no gene match. The CDR3 is 15 amino acids. CDR3 in DNA: TGTGCTAGTGGTTTGGTATTAAGGGGGCTAGAGACCCAGTACTTC. Its translation is CASGLVLRGLETQYF.

There are a few counts of this clonotype. The chain carries TRBV20-1 and TRBJ1-1; D remains ambiguous. The germline gives CDR1 DFQATT, CDR2 SNEGSKA (reference sequence). The CDR3 has 11 residues. With 6 bases removed from V and 8 bases from J, the gap between germline ends came to 13 bases. CDR3 bases: TGCAGTGCCAAACCGGGCCTGGAAGCTTTCTTT. Translation: CSAKPGLEAFF.

This clonotype was seen ten or more times. The CDR3 DNA reads TGTGCCAGCAGGACAGGGGGCGCGACCTACACTGAAGCTTTCTTT. Amino acids: CASRTGGATYTEAFF. The chain employs TRBV12-3 or TRBV12-4 and TRBJ1-1, with 10 bases lining up with TRBD1. CDR3 length equals 15 residues. V lost 6 bases to trimming and J lost 3 bases; unmatched junction nucleotides: 7.

This clonotype was counted many times. The chain carries TRBV12-3 or TRBV12-4 and TRBJ2-7; D gene unclear. V shed 3 bases and J shed 2 bases, with 11 bases lying between them. The length of the CDR3 is 14 residues. CDR3 region: CASSFRARTYEQYF. CDR3 nucleotides: TGTGCCAGCAGTTTTAGGGCCAGGACCTACGAGCAGTACTTC.

This chain links TRBV7-3 with TRBJ2-7; D not resolved. V dropped 6 bases and J dropped 2 bases, with 8 bases sitting between them. CDR3 length: 12 amino acids. Germline V CDR1 and CDR2: SGHTA, FQGTGA. CDR3: CASSQNPYEQYF. The DNA for the CDR3 is TGTGCCAGCAGTCAGAATCCCTACGAGCAGTACTTC.

The V and J genes are TRBV20-1 and TRBJ1-6; the D gene is possibly TRBD1 (6 bases). The germline V gene encodes CDR1 DFQATT and CDR2 SNEGSKA (reference sequence). The CDR3 runs 15 residues. With 0 bases removed from V and 2 bases from J, the gap between germline ends came to 8 bases. For the CDR3, the DNA is TGCAGTGCTAGAGAGAACAGGGCCTATAATTCACCCCTCCACTTT. The encoded protein is CSARENRAYNSPLHF.

This chain links TRBV30 with TRBJ1-1; D is uncertain. This CDR3 is built from 13 residues. V was trimmed by 0 bases and J by 4 bases, leaving 9 bases between them. Germline V gives CDR1 GTSNPN, CDR2 SVGIG (reference sequence). CDR3 sequence reads: CAWSVFGSTEAFF. CDR3 nucleotide sequence: TGTGCCTGGAGTGTGTTCGGTAGCACTGAAGCTTTCTTT.

There are many counts of this clonotype. This chain links TRBV28 with TRBJ1-5; 7 positions agree with TRBD1. This CDR3 spans 13 amino acids. CDR1 and CDR2 (germline): MDHEN, SYDVKM. CDR3 DNA: TGTAGCGGAGGGGGCGGCAGCAATCAGCCCCAGCATTTT. Encoded protein: CSGGGGSNQPQHF.